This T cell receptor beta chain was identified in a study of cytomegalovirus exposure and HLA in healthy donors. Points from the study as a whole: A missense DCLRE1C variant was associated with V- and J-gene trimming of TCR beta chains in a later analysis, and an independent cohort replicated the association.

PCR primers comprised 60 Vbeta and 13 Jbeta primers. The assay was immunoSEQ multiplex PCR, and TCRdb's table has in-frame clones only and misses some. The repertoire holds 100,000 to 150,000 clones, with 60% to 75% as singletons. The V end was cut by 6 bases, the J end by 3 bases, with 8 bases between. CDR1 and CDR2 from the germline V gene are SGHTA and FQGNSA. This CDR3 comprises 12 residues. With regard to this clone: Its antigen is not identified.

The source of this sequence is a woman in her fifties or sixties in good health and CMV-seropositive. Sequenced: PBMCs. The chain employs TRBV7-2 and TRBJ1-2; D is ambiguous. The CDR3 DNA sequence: TGTGCCAGCAGTATAAGCCACTATGGCTACACCTTC. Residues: CASSISHYGYTF.